A selection of T cell receptor beta chains follows, all from one sample in a study of blood T cell repertoires in COVID-19. Repertoires were generated with immunoSEQ multiplex PCR, while TCRdb's copy carries only in-frame clones and drops some. Among 50,000 to 65,000 clones listed, approximately 86% were seen once. Source material: peripheral blood. The origin of the receptors is a man in his 60s with acute or convalescent COVID-19. Both conserved end residues are part of each CDR3. Fields, in order: CDR3 length, clone size, D gene, J gene, V gene, CDR3 DNA, CDR3 protein. D genes are given only for firm matches. A clone size is listed for some rows: how often the clone was seen (once, few, many), or a class if it is expanded.

16 . TRBD2 TRBJ2-1 TRBV2 TGTGCCAGCAGTGCTCCGGGACTAGGGGTCTACAATGAGCAGTTCTTC CASSAPGLGVYNEQFF
15 medium-sized . TRBJ2-5 TRBV4-3 TGCGCCAGCAGCCAAGAGCGGGGCAGCCGCCAGACCCAGTACTTC CASSQERGSRQTQYF
15 once TRBD2 TRBJ2-1 TRBV6-6 TGTGCCAGCAGTGCGACTAGCGGGATCACGGCTGAGCAGTTCTTC CASSATSGITAEQFF
19 . TRBD2 TRBJ2-4 TRBV2 TGTGCCAGCAGTCAGGGACTAGCGGGAGGGATTCAAGCCAAAAACATTCAGTACTTC CASSQGLAGGIQAKNIQYF
12 . . TRBJ2-7 TRBV7-2 TGTGCCAGCAGCTTACAGGGCCCCGAGCAGTACTTC CASSLQGPEQYF
17 . . TRBJ2-7 TRBV10-2 TGCGCCAGCAGTGAAGTTCGCGTAGGGCAGGGAATCTACGAGCAGTACTTC CASSEVRVGQGIYEQYF
17 . . TRBJ2-1 TRBV5-1 TGCGCCAGCAGGCGTGACACTAGCCGTCCGTCCTACAATGAGCAGTTCTTC CASRRDTSRPSYNEQFF
14 . . TRBJ1-5 TRBV18 TGTGCCAGCTCACCAGATCTAAGCGGGCAGCCCCAGCATTTT CASSPDLSGQPQHF
16 . TRBD1 TRBJ1-2 TRBV6-6 TGTGCCAGCAGGTCCGTCGGGACAGGGCGTAACTATGGCTACACCTTC CASRSVGTGRNYGYTF
14 . TRBD1 TRBJ1-5 TRBV2 TGTGCCAGTCAGGGGGCGTCGGTCAATCAGCCCCAGCATTTT CASQGASVNQPQHF
15 . TRBD1 TRBJ1-2 TRBV27 TGTGCCAGCAGAGGAGACAGGGGTGGGGGGTATGGCTACACCTTC CASRGDRGGGYGYTF
13 . . TRBJ2-1 TRBV12-2 TGTGCAAGTCGCTTATCGGTTTATCCAAAGCAGTTCTTC CASRLSVYPKQFF
14 once . TRBJ2-7 TRBV14 TGTGCCAGCAGCCAAACCGGGAGCTCCTACGAGCAGTACTTC CASSQTGSSYEQYF
12 . . TRBJ2-1 TRBV6-5 TGTGCCCCAGACCCTCAGGCTCATGAGCAGTTCTTC CAPDPQAHEQFF
14 . . TRBJ1-4 TRBV15 TGTGCCACCAGCAGAGACAGGTGGTCGGAAAAACTGTTTTTT CATSRDRWSEKLFF
18 . . TRBJ2-5 TRBV11-3 TGTGCCAGCAGCTTGAGTCGGGACATTGGGGCCTTCCTAGAGACCCAGTACTTC CASSLSRDIGAFLETQYF
13 few TRBD1 TRBJ1-2 TRBV5-4 TGTGCCAGCAGCTTACAGGGGAACTATGGCTACACCTTC CASSLQGNYGYTF
14 once TRBD1 TRBJ1-5 TRBV12-5 TGTGCTAGTAGTCCCTACAGGGGGCTTCAGCCCCAGCATTTT CASSPYRGLQPQHF
13 . . TRBJ1-4 TRBV12-3/TRBV12-4 TGTGCCAGCAGTTCCGATGCGAATGAAAAACTGTTTTTT CASSSDANEKLFF
12 . . TRBJ2-2 TRBV5-4 TGTGCCAGCAGCTTACGGAGGGGGGAGCTGTTTTTT CASSLRRGELFF
15 . . TRBJ2-2 TRBV5-4 TGTGCCAGCAGGGCGGGTTCAGAGTACACCGGGGAGCTGTTTTTT CASRAGSEYTGELFF
14 . . TRBJ2-2 TRBV6-1 TGTGCCAGCAGGAACTCAGGGAACACCGGGGAGCTGTTTTTT CASRNSGNTGELFF
14 . . TRBJ2-1 TRBV6-5 TGTGCCAGCAGGATAGCGCTCCACTACAATGAGCAGTTCTTC CASRIALHYNEQFF
14 . TRBD2 TRBJ2-5 TRBV5-1 TGCGCCAGCAGCTTTCTAGCGGGGTTAGAGACCCAGTACTTC CASSFLAGLETQYF
14 . TRBD1 TRBJ1-5 TRBV6-5 TGTGCCAGCAGCCTCCGGGACAGGGGTCAGCCCCAGCATTTT CASSLRDRGQPQHF
15 . . TRBJ1-4 TRBV19 TGTGCCAGCCGACCCCCAGGCTCAACTAATGAAAAACTGTTTTTT CASRPPGSTNEKLFF
15 . TRBD2 TRBJ2-1 TRBV13 TGTGCCAGCAGCTCCCCCCGACTAGCAATCAATGAGCAGTTCTTC CASSSPRLAINEQFF
12 . TRBD2 TRBJ2-1 TRBV10-3 TGTGCCACCGGGACTAGCGCTTGGGAGCAGTTCTTC CATGTSAWEQFF
17 once . TRBJ2-2 TRBV4-1 TGCGCCAGCAGCCAAGAACTGGTACGCAAGAACACCGGGGAGCTGTTTTTT CASSQELVRKNTGELFF
14 . TRBD2 TRBJ2-1 TRBV25-1 TGTGCCAGCAGTGCGGGGGGGGCACACAATGAGCAGTTCTTC CASSAGGAHNEQFF
15 few . TRBJ2-6 TRBV6-4 TGTGCCAGCAGTGAAGAGCCCGCTGGGGCCAACGTCCTGACTTTC CASSEEPAGANVLTF
15 . TRBD2 TRBJ2-1 TRBV6-5 TGTGCCAGCAGTATAGCGGGGGGAACCTACAATGAGCAGTTCTTC CASSIAGGTYNEQFF
15 . TRBD1 TRBJ1-5 TRBV6-6 TGTGCCAGCAGTTACTTGGGACAGGGGGGTTGGCCCCAGCATTTT CASSYLGQGGWPQHF
12 . TRBD1 TRBJ1-2 TRBV5-6 TGTGCCAGCAGCATAGGGACAGCAGGCTACACCTTC CASSIGTAGYTF
16 . . TRBJ2-1 TRBV15 TGTGCCACCAGCAGAGAACTGCATGCCTCCTACAATGAGCAGTTCTTC CATSRELHASYNEQFF
16 . . TRBJ1-5 TRBV11-2 TGTGCCAGCAGCATGAGCTCAGGGTTAGGCAATCAGCCCCAGCATTTT CASSMSSGLGNQPQHF
19 . TRBD2 TRBJ2-2 TRBV19 TGTGCCAGTAGTAAGGGACTAGCGGGAGATTGGGCGAACACCGGGGAGCTGTTTTTT CASSKGLAGDWANTGELFF
14 . . TRBJ1-1 TRBV11-1 TGTGCCAGCAGCAACAGACAGGAAAGGACTGAAGCTTTCTTT CASSNRQERTEAFF
15 . TRBD2 TRBJ2-1 TRBV5-6 TGTGCCAGCAGCTTCGGACTAGCGGGCGACAATGAGCAGTTCTTC CASSFGLAGDNEQFF
15 . TRBD2 TRBJ2-7 TRBV6-5 TGTGCCAGCAGTTACTCGGGAGGGGTTCACTACGAGCAGTACTTC CASSYSGGVHYEQYF
16 . TRBD1 TRBJ2-4 TRBV4-3 TGCGCCAGCAGCCAAGCCGACAGGGGATCAGAAAACATTCAGTACTTC CASSQADRGSENIQYF
13 . . TRBJ2-7 TRBV4-1 TGCGCCAGCAGCCATGGACTACTGTACGAGCAGTACTTC CASSHGLLYEQYF
14 . . TRBJ1-1 TRBV3-1/TRBV3-2 TGTGCCAGCAGTCCCCGAGGGGGTAATACTGAAGCTTTCTTT CASSPRGGNTEAFF
14 medium-sized . TRBJ1-4 TRBV6-1 TGTGCCAGCAGTGAAGGTGCGGGGACCGAAAAACTGTTTTTT CASSEGAGTEKLFF
14 . TRBD2 TRBJ2-2 TRBV28 TGTGCCAGCAAACTAGCGGGAGCTACCGGGGAGCTGTTTTTT CASKLAGATGELFF